This T cell receptor (beta chain) was recorded in a study of shared clonotypes between healthy human individuals (dated by TCRdb to 2018 to 2020). Some background on the complete study: A couple of women and three men aged 18 to 49 years were included in the cohort. To estimate repertoire size and how much clonotypes are shared between individuals, the study performed deep sequencing of blood TCR repertoires from a handful of healthy adults. Between about 0.85 and 8.9 billion PBMCs per donor were obtained by leukapheresis. Libraries were prepared and TCR repertoires were sequenced by different laboratories using diverse techniques, in order to increase sequencing depth and limit assay-specific biases. Per donor, three plates each were used for CD4 naive and CD4 memory, two for CD8 naive, and one for CD8 memory.

What the work shows at the level of the full study, not this receptor alone: Based on pairwise subsampling, the degree of clonotype sharing among donors was expected to be affected by sequencing depth. Even with the large sequencing depth, rarefaction of the sorted-subset datasets indicated that sequencing was incomplete. About 5% of naive CD4, 3.5% of naive CD8, roughly 2.4% of memory CD4, and approximately 0.39% of memory CD8 clonotypes were shared across a handful of donors. Larger estimated clonotype richness was generally found for naive subsets than for memory subsets. Because the study included a small number of donors, the genetic and exposure-history diversity represented was limited. Higher generation probabilities were observed for clonotypes shared by all four sorted-subset donors than for non-shared clonotypes. Sampling was limited to blood, and TCR repertoires in tissue likely differ from TCR repertoires in blood.

The donors were healthy, HIV-negative adults with no recently reported acute infections or vaccinations. Only Caucasian adults living in Nashville, Tennessee, USA were represented among the donors. CD4+ T cells were enriched by magnetic negative selection; naive cells were then positively selected on CD45RA, and the negative fraction formed the memory subset. Blood was obtained by leukapheresis, after which PBMCs were separated by Ficoll-Histopaque density gradient centrifugation and cryopreserved in liquid nitrogen vapor phase. Purity and quantity of every magnetically sorted T cell population were checked by analytical flow cytometry. From each sorted fraction, genomic DNA was isolated and quantified by UV absorbance on a Nanodrop 2000c. Remarks on this clone: Its antigen is unknown. There are no base qualities to consult, and no much larger clone falls within one base.

Using the deep immunoSEQ assay, TCR CDR3 regions were amplified from genomic DNA by multiplex PCR. For each cell subset, the extracted genomic DNA was distributed evenly across all wells of several immunoSEQ 96-well plates, and each plate served as one replicate. For sorted subsets, each replicate PCR was loaded with roughly 190 ng genomic DNA, equivalent to 30,000 to 35,000 T cell genomes. Purified libraries were quantified with a Qubit 3.0 fluorometer, sized on a Bioanalyzer 2100, and re-quantified with the KAPA Library Quantification kit. Each immunoSEQ 96-well plate was sequenced on its own single-read 150-cycle Illumina NextSeq 550 flow cell. Regarding the original processing steps: Because the immunoSEQ output held only junctional sequences and lacked quality scores, the filtering could not match the filtering applied to full-length reads. To assign V/J genes and CDR3, sequences were annotated using PyIR, a Python wrapper for IgBLAST v1.9, with IMGT germline references. Any read was removed if the V/J assignment was weak (E-value above 1e-6), the CDR3 was missing, or the read contained stop codons, out-of-frame junctions, or ambiguous translated residues. A V3J clonotype was defined by an identical inferred V gene, J gene, and CDR3 amino acid sequence. Percentage overlap between repertoires was calculated by dividing the number of shared unique clonotypes by the size of the smaller repertoire. Richness of each repertoire was evaluated using RTK rarefaction, the Chao1 estimator, and Recon v2.1 estimates of unobserved clonotypes. OLGA was used to compute generation probabilities for all TCRbeta clonotypes that the gDNA method yielded from a few donors. TCRdb stores this immuneACCESS table with in-frame sequences only. Part of the clones is absent; in the studies checked, under half of the shortfall reflects unresolved V genes, and no reason is known for the rest. For V, J and clone size, that table is used; D and trimming come from the DNA. The sample records around 2.5 million clones, 90% to 95% of which are singletons. More than 0.35% of the sample rests with the top ten.

The sample taken for sequencing was naive CD4+ T cells from PBMCs. In the paper's terms, the cell subset or site label means: CD45RA+ positively selected. The clonotype comes from a man aged 18 to 29 in good health. Some clones in this sample may be carry-over from other donors' samples.

The nucleotide sequence reads as follows: TGTGCCAGCAGCTATGGACAGGGGGATGGTCAGCCCCAGCATTTT. This yields the protein CASSYGQGDGQPQHF. The rearrangement combines TRBV7-8 with TRBJ1-5, with 10 central nucleotides matching TRBD1. The germline V gene specifies SGHVS as CDR1 and FQNEAQ as CDR2. Its CDR3 holds 15 amino acids, cysteine through phenylalanine. Only CDR3 DNA remains: 45 bases, in frame from the first base. V is trimmed back by 4 bases and J by 6 bases, and the junction contains 6 bases that no gene match accounts for.